This section outlines one TCR beta chain sequence together with its context. Its antigen is not identified. Source study methods: Filtering differed, since immunoSEQ gave only junction sequences and no quality scores. Sequencing was performed with immunoSEQ multiplex PCR; in TCRdb, only in-frame clones are kept and a portion is missing. V, J and clone size derive from that table, while D and trimming were established from the DNA sequence. The table shows more than 400,000 clones, with more than 75% occurring only once. This record comes from a study of shared clonotypes between healthy human individuals. V lost 2 bases and J 2 bases, leaving 6 bases between the germline ends. Germline loops: CDR1 KGHSH, CDR2 LQKENI. This CDR3 has 14 amino acids. Study findings and constraints: Among donors, sharing of clonotypes was expected to be affected by sequencing depth.

Input material: PBMCs. The chain combines TRBV18 with TRBJ2-2; D unclear. The clonotype comes from a middle-aged woman in good health. Some clones in this sample may be carry-over from other donors' samples. The CDR3 loop reads CASSPARNTGELFF. The DNA of the CDR3 is TGTGCCAGCTCACCAGCTAGAAACACCGGGGAGCTGTTTTTT.